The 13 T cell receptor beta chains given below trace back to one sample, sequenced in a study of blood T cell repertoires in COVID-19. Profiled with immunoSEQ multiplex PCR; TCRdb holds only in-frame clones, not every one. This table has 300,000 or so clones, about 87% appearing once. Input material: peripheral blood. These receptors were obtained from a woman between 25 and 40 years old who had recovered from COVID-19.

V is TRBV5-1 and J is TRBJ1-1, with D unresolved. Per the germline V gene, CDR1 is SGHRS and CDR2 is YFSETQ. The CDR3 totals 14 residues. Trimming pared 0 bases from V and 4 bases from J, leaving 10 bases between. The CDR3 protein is CASSLVGEITEAFF. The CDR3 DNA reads TGCGCCAGCAGCTTGGTTGGGGAGATCACTGAAGCTTTCTTT. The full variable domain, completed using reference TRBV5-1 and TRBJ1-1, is KAGVTQTPRYLIKTRGQQVTLSCSPISGHRSVSWYQQTPGQGLQFLFEYFSETQRNKGNFPGRFSGRQFSNSRSEMNVSTLELGDSALYLCASSLVGEITEAFFGQGTRLTVV.

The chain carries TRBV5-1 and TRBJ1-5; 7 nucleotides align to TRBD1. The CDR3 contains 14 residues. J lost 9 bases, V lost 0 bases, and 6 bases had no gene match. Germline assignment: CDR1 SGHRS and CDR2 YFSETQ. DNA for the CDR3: TGCGCCAGCAGCTTGGACAGGGGTGGGTCGCCCCAGCATTTT. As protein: CASSLDRGGSPQHF.

CDR3 protein: CASSGTGGLYEQYF. The CDR3, as DNA: TGTGCCAGCAGTGGGACAGGGGGCCTCTACGAGCAGTACTTC. V and J are TRBV28 and TRBJ2-7; 12 positions match TRBD1. The J segment lost 3 bases and the V segment lost 5 bases, leaving 2 bases of the junction unmatched. This CDR3 is 14 amino acids long. Germline-derived CDR1 and CDR2 are MDHEN and SYDVKM.

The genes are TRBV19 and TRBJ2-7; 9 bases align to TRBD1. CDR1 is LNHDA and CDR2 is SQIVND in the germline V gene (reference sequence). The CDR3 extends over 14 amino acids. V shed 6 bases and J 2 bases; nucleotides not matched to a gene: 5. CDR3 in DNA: TGTGCCAGTAGGGAGGGACAGGGCACCTACGAGCAGTACTTC. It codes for CASREGQGTYEQYF.

CDR3: CASSPPRSLNYGYTF. The CDR3 DNA reads as TGTGCCAGCTCACCACCGAGGAGCCTAAACTATGGCTACACCTTC. This chain links TRBV18 with TRBJ1-2, with unresolved D. Germline V gene sequence: CDR1 KGHSH, CDR2 LQKENI. With 0 bases removed from V and 2 bases from J, the gap between germline ends came to 10 bases. CDR3 length equals 15 residues.

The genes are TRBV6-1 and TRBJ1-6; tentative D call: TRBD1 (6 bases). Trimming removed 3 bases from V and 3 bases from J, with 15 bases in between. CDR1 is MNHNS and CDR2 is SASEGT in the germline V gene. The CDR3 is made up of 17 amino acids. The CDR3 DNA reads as TGTGCCAGCAGTGAGGGACACCTCCTCCTCTATAATTCACCCCTCCACTTT. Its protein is CASSEGHLLLYNSPLHF.

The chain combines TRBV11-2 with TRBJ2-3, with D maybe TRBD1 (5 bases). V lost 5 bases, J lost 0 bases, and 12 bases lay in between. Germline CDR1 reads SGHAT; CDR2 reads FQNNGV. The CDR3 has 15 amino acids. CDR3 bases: TGTGCCAGCAGCCTTGTGGGGCTTAGCACAGATACGCAGTATTTT. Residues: CASSLVGLSTDTQYF.

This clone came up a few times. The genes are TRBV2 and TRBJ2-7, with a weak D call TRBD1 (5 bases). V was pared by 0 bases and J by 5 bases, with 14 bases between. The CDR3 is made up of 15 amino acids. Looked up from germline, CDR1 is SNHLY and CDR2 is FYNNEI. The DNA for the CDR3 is TGTGCCAGCAGTGAAGCTGCAGGGAAGGAAGACGAGCAGTACTTC. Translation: CASSEAAGKEDEQYF.

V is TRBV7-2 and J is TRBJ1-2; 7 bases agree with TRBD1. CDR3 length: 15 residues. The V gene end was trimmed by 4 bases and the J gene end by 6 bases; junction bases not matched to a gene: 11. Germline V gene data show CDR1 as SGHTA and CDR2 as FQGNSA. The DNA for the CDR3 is TGTGCCAGCAGCTCAGAGACAGGGCGGCTGGATGGCTACACCTTC. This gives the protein CASSSETGRLDGYTF.

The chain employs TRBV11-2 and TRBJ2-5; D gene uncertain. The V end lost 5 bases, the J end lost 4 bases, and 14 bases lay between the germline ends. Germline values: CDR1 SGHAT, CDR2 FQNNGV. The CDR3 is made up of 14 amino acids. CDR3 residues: CASSPPTSRETQYF. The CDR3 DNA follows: TGTGCCAGCAGCCCCCCTACTTCCCGAGAGACCCAGTACTTC.

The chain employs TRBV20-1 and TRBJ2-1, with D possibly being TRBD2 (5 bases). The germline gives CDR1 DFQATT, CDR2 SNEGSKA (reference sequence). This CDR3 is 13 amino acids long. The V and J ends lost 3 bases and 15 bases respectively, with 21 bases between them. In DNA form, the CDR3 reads TGCAGTGCTAGTCTTGATTTTCGGGCGGGTCGGTTCTTC. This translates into CSASLDFRAGRFF.

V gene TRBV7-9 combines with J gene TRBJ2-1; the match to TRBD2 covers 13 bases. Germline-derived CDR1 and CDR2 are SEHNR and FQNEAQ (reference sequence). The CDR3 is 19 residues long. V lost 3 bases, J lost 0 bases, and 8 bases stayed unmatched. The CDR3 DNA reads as TGTGCCAGCAGCTTCCCCGGGACTAGCGGGGCCAGCTCCTACAATGAGCAGTTCTTC. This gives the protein CASSFPGTSGASSYNEQFF.

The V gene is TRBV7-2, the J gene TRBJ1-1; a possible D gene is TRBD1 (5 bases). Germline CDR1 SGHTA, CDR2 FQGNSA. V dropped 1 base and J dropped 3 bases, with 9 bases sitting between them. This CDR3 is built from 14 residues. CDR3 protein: CASSLVGRDTEAFF. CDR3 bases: TGTGCCAGCAGCTTAGTGGGCAGGGACACTGAAGCTTTCTTT. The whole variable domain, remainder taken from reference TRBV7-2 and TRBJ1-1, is GAGVSQSPSNKVTEKGKDVELRCDPISGHTALYWYRQSLGQGLEFLIYFQGNSAPDKSGLPSDRFSAERTGGSVSTLTIQRTQQEDSAVYLCASSLVGRDTEAFFGQGTRLTVV.